The 11 T cell receptor beta chains in this list originate from one sample, sequenced in a study of cytomegalovirus exposure and HLA in healthy donors. Both 60 Vbeta primers and 13 Jbeta primers went into the PCR. Here immunoSEQ multiplex PCR was the method, and the copy in TCRdb shows in-frame clones only, minus some. The sample lists 150,000 to 200,000 clones; about 73% were seen once. The sequenced material came from PBMCs. The receptors shown here come from a woman between 45 and 60 years old in good health and CMV-seropositive.

This chain links TRBV11-3 with TRBJ2-1; the match to TRBD2 covers 9 bases. The CDR3 is 13 residues long. Germline V lookup: CDR1 SGHNT, CDR2 YENEEA. J was trimmed by 10 bases and V by 2 bases; bases with no gene match: 3. The CDR3 DNA reads as TGTGCCAGCAGCTTACTAGCGGGGACGGAGCAGTTCTTC. This sequence encodes CASSLLAGTEQFF.

This clone was recorded only once. The chain has TRBV4-1 and TRBJ2-7, with D possibly TRBD2 on 6 matching bases. The CDR3 length is 14 residues. The germline V gene encodes CDR1 MGHRA and CDR2 YSYEKL. Trimming took 4 bases from V and 7 from J, leaving 17 bases between them. The CDR3 DNA reads as TGCGCCAGCAGCCCGGCGGGGCCGCTAGAAGAGCAGTACTTC. Residues: CASSPAGPLEEQYF.

The chain carries TRBV5-4 and TRBJ1-6, with TRBD1 matching 8 bases. Per the germline V gene, CDR1 is SGHNT and CDR2 is YYREEE (reference sequence). The CDR3 has 16 residues. V lost 0 bases and J lost 6; bases outside the gene matches: 5. Here the CDR3 reads CASSLAGQGFNSPLHF. CDR3 sequence (DNA): TGTGCCAGCAGCTTGGCCGGACAGGGCTTTAATTCACCCCTCCACTTT.

The CDR3 DNA sequence: TGTGCCTGGAATAGAGGCAGGGCCACTGGAAACACCATATATTTT. Amino acid sequence: CAWNRGRATGNTIYF. The chain couples TRBV30 to TRBJ1-3; D perhaps matches TRBD1 (5 bases). V was trimmed by 4 bases and J by 2 bases, leaving 15 bases between them. This CDR3 has 15 amino acids. Germline values: CDR1 GTSNPN, CDR2 SVGIG (reference sequence).

Comments on this clone: The sample has other DNA sequences that encode this CDR3 too. The J gene is TRBJ2-1, the V gene TRBV9, with 14 positions matching TRBD2. Unmatched junction bases numbered 6, after V lost 2 bases and J lost 8 bases. CDR3 length: 16 residues. Germline V gene data show CDR1 as SGDLS and CDR2 as YYNGEE. CDR3 in amino acids: CASSVGTSGGIDEQFF. The CDR3 nucleotides are TGTGCCAGCAGCGTCGGGACTAGCGGGGGTATTGATGAGCAGTTCTTC.

This sequence joins TRBV11-3 and TRBJ2-4; 7 positions match TRBD2. The ends lost 1 base at V and 15 bases at J; junction bases unmatched: 9. The germline V gene encodes CDR1 SGHNT and CDR2 YENEEA. This CDR3 comprises 13 residues. CDR3: CASSLAPQGLMYF. The CDR3 DNA is TGTGCCAGCAGCTTAGCCCCCCAGGGACTAATGTACTTC.

Worth noting for this clone: The junction does not match germline at one end; this may be a read error. V gene TRBV7-7 combines with J gene TRBJ2-5; 8 bases match TRBD1. CDR1 is SSHAT and CDR2 is FNYEAQ in the germline V gene (reference sequence). CDR3 length: 15 amino acids. The CDR3 nucleotides read TGTGCTAGCAGCCCTGACACAGGGGGTCAAGAGACCCAGTACTTC. Its protein is CASSPDTGGQETQYF.

The V call is TRBV19, the J call TRBJ2-3; TRBD2 agrees at 8 bases. The CDR3 has 16 amino acids. Germline V gene data show CDR1 as LNHDA and CDR2 as SQIVND (reference sequence). The V gene end was trimmed by 5 bases and the J gene end by 3 bases; junction bases not matched to a gene: 10. The CDR3 sequence: CASSSLGGALTDTQYF. In DNA form, the CDR3 reads TGTGCCAGTAGTTCCCTCGGGGGGGCCCTGACAGATACGCAGTATTTT.

The chain uses TRBV6-5 and TRBJ2-7, with 8 bases identical to TRBD2. The V segment lost 6 bases and the J segment 3 bases; nucleotides outside the gene matches: 10. The germline V gene has CDR1 MNHEY and CDR2 SVGAGI. The CDR3 consists of 15 residues. Written as DNA, the CDR3 is TGTGCCAGCAGACGAATCGGGGGGGGCGGCTACGAGCAGTACTTC. Amino acid sequence: CASRRIGGGGYEQYF.

Notes on this clone: One end of the junction varies from germline; a read error may be responsible. The chain uses TRBV10-2 and TRBJ2-1; 13 nucleotides agree with TRBD2. The CDR3 loop spans 15 amino acids. Per the germline V gene, CDR1 is WSHSY and CDR2 is SAAADI. The DNA of the CDR3 is TGCGCCAGCAGTGAACCGGGACTAGCGGGGCCTCGTGTCCTCTTC. Protein product: CASSEPGLAGPRVLF.

The rearrangement links TRBV11-3 to TRBJ2-1, with 9 bases lining up with TRBD1. The CDR3 extends over 16 amino acids. Germline values: CDR1 SGHNT, CDR2 YENEEA. V dropped 1 base and J dropped 1; count of bases not matched to a gene: 2. The CDR3 DNA sequence: TGTGCCAGCAGCTTAGCCGGGACAGGGTCCTACAATGAGCAGTTCTTC. It is translated as CASSLAGTGSYNEQFF.